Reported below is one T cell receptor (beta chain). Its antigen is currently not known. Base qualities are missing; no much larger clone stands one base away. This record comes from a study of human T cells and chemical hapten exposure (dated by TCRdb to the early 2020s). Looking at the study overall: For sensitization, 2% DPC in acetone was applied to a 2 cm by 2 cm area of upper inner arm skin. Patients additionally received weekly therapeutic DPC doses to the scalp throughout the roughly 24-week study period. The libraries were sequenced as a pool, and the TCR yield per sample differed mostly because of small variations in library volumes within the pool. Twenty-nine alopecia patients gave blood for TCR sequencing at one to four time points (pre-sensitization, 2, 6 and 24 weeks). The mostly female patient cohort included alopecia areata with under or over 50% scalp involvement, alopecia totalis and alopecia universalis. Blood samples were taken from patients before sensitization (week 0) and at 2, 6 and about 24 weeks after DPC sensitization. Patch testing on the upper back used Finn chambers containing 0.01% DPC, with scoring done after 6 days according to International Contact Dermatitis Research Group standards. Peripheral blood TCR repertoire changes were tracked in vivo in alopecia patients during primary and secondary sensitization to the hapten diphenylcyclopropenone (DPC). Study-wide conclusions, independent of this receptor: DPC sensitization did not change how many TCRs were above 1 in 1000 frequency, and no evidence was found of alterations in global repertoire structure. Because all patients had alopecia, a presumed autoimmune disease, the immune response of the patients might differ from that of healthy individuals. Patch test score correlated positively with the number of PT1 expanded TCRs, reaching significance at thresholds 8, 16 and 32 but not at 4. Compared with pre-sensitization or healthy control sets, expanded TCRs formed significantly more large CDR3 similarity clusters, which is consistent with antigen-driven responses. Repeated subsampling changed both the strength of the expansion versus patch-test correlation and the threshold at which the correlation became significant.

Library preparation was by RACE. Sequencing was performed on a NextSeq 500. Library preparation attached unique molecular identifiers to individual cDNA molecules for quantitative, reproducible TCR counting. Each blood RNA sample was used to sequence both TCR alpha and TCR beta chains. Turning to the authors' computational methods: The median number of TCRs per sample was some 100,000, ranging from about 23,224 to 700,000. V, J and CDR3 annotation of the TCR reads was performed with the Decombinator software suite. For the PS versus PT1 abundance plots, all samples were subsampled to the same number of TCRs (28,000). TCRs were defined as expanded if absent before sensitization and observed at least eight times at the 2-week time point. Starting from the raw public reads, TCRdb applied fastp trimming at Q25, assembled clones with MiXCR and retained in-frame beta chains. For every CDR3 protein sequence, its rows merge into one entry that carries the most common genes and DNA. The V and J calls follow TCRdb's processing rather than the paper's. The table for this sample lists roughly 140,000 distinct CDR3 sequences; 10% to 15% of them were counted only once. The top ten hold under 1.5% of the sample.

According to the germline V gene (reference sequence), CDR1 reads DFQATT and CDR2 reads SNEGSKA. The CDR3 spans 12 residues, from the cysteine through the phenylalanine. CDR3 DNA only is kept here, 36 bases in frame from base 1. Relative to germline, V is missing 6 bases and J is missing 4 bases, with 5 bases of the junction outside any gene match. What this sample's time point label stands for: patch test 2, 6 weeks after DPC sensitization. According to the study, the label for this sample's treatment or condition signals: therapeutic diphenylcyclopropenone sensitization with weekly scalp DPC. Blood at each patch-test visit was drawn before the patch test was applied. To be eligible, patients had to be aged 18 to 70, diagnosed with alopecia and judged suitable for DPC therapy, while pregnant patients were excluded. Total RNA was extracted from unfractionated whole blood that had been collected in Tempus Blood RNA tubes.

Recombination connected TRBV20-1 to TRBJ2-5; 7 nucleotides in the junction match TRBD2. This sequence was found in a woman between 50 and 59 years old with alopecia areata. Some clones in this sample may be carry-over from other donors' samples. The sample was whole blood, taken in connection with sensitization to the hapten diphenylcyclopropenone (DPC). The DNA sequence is TGCAGTGCCCCCTCGGGGGGAGAGACCCAGTACTTC. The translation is CSAPSGGETQYF.